These 9 T cell receptor beta chains were sequenced from one sample in a study of CD8 T cells in ankylosing spondylitis. TCRdb reanalysed the 5' RACE reads using MiXCR and keeps one entry per CDR3 protein. The top ten hold about 30% of the sample, which has about 33,000 distinct CDR3 sequences, around 15% seen once. The sample comprised synovial fluid, either unsorted or a sorted T cell fraction (not recorded which). Receptors originate from a male donor with ankylosing spondylitis.

This clonotype was detected a few times. The chain carries TRBV19 and TRBJ1-5; TRBD1 is a possible D gene (6 bases). Germline V CDR1 and CDR2: LNHDA, SQIVND (reference sequence). The CDR3 contains 15 residues. The V end lost 3 bases, the J end lost 2 bases, and 11 bases lay between the germline ends. The chain's CDR3 is CASSIWGAGNQPQHF. The CDR3 DNA reads as TGTGCCAGTAGTATTTGGGGGGCCGGCAATCAGCCCCAGCATTTT.

This clonotype was observed many times. The V call is TRBV20-1, the J call TRBJ2-7; 11 bases are a match to TRBD1. Germline lookup yields CDR1 DFQATT and CDR2 SNEGSKA (reference sequence). The CDR3 contains 15 residues. V lost 3 bases and J lost 4; bases outside the gene matches: 8. DNA of the CDR3: TGCAGTGCTAGGAAAGGACAGGGGGCGACGTACGAGCAGTACTTC. Protein product: CSARKGQGATYEQYF.

At least ten counts were recorded for this clonotype. The rearrangement uses TRBV4-1 and TRBJ2-7; 7 bases map to TRBD1. The CDR3 loop spans 15 amino acids. CDR1 and CDR2 (germline): MGHRA, YSYEKL. Trimming at V came to 2 bases and at J to 2 bases, leaving 6 bases not matched to a gene. The CDR3 nucleotides are TGCGCCAGCAGCCAAACCGGGACAGCTACCTACGAGCAGTACTTC. As protein: CASSQTGTATYEQYF.

This chain connects TRBV19 to TRBJ2-2; the D gene is possibly TRBD2 (6 bases). CDR3 length: 15 residues. The V end was cut by 5 bases, the J end by 4 bases, with 14 bases between. Germline-derived CDR1 and CDR2 are LNHDA and SQIVND (reference sequence). As DNA, the CDR3 is TGTGCCAGTAGTGTCGGGAGATATCTCACCGGGGAGCTGTTTTTT. This gives the protein CASSVGRYLTGELFF.

The chain recombines TRBV27 with TRBJ1-1; D not certain. CDR3 length: 14 residues. CDR1 is MNHEY, CDR2 SMNVEV, per germline (reference sequence). The V and J ends lost 4 bases and 1 base respectively, with 10 bases between them. For the CDR3, the DNA is TGTGCCAGCAGTTACGGCGGGCCGAACACTGAAGCTTTCTTT. Its translation: CASSYGGPNTEAFF.

The chain uses TRBV5-6 and TRBJ2-1; D is unclear. Germline V lookup: CDR1 SGHDT, CDR2 YYEEEE. The CDR3 has 15 amino acids. With 0 bases removed from V and 0 bases from J, the gap between germline ends came to 7 bases. Here the CDR3 reads CASSLGRFSYNEQFF. CDR3 DNA: TGTGCCAGCAGCTTGGGACGGTTCTCCTACAATGAGCAGTTCTTC.

Relative to its sample, this clonotype is medium-sized. The chain joins TRBV7-2 to TRBJ2-7, with 11 bases identical to TRBD2. The junction had 8 bases not matched to a gene; V was cut back by 2 bases and J by 11 bases. The CDR3 runs to 14 residues. Germline V gene data show CDR1 as SGHTA and CDR2 as FQGNSA. CDR3 bases: TGTGCCAGCAGCTTATTGAGTAGCGGGAGGGCCGAGTACTTC. This gives the protein CASSLLSSGRAEYF.

This clonotype showed up just a few times. The chain employs TRBV5-5 and TRBJ2-1, with D perhaps assigned TRBD1 or TRBD2 (6 bases each). The germline V gene encodes CDR1 SGHKS and CDR2 YYEKEE (reference sequence). The CDR3 covers 14 residues. Trimming removed 2 bases at V and 1 base at J, with 7 bases between. In DNA form, the CDR3 reads TGTGCCAGCAGCTTAGGGGGGTCCTACAATGAGCAGTTCTTC. Encoded protein: CASSLGGSYNEQFF.

This clonotype was seen many times. The rearrangement uses TRBV9 and TRBJ2-1; the match to TRBD2 covers 13 bases. V lost 4 bases to trimming and J lost 4 bases; unmatched junction nucleotides: 8. The CDR3 loop spans 17 amino acids. Looked up from germline, CDR1 is SGDLS and CDR2 is YYNGEE. CDR3 amino acids: CASSYLGTSGTYNEQFF. In DNA form, the CDR3 reads TGTGCCAGCAGCTACCTGGGGACTAGCGGGACTTACAATGAGCAGTTCTTC.